This TCR beta chain is from a study of shared clonotypes between healthy human individuals. In the study overall: Plates per donor: three CD4 naive, three CD4 memory, two CD8 naive, one CD8 memory. Overall study findings and caveats: Non-shared clonotypes had lower generation probabilities than those shared by all four donors.

The donor population consisted of healthy HIV-negative adults with no recent acute infections or vaccinations. In the CD4+ fraction, cells were divided into CD45RA+ naive and CD45RA-negative memory subsets. Method: immunoSEQ multiplex PCR; TCRdb's copy keeps in-frame clones and lacks some. The data hold over a million clones, with 95% to 99% observed a single time. Details on this clone: What it recognizes is unknown.

Material for sequencing was naive CD4+ T cells sorted from blood. The subset is: CD45RA+ positively selected. This receptor was identified in a man aged 25-40 years in good health.

The CDR3 loop reads CASRQTGANVLTF. In DNA, the CDR3 is TGTGCCAGCAGGCAGACTGGGGCCAACGTCCTGACTTTC. The chain recombines TRBV14 with TRBJ2-6; D remains ambiguous. Trimming shortened V by 6 bases and J by 2 bases, and 5 bases separated the two germline ends. CDR3 length equals 13 residues. Germline CDR1 is SGHDN and CDR2 is FVKESK.